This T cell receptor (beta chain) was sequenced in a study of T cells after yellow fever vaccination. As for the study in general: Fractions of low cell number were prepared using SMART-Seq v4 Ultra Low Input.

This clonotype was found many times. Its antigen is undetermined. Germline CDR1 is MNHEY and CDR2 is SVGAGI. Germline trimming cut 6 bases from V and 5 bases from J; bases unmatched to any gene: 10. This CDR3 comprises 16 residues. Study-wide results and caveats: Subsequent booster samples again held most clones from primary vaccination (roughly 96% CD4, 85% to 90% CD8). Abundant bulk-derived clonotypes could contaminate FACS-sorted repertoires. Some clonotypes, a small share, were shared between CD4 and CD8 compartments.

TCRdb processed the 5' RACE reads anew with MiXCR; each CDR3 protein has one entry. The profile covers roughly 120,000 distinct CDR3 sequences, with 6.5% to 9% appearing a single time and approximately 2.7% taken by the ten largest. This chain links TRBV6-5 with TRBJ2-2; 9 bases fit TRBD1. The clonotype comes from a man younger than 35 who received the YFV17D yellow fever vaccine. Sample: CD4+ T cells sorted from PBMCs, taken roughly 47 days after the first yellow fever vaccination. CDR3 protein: CASRGTGTGRTGELFF. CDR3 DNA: TGTGCCAGCAGGGGTACCGGGACAGGGCGTACCGGGGAGCTGTTTTTT.